The 30 T cell receptor beta chains given below trace back to one sample, sequenced in a study of T cell changes during pregnancy in multiple sclerosis. Sequenced by immunoSEQ multiplex PCR; TCRdb stores in-frame clones only, minus some. The table shows approximately 69,000 clones, with approximately 92% occurring only once. The source material was peripheral blood, sampled in the second trimester of pregnancy. Receptors originate from a female donor in good health, enrolled as a control in a pregnancy study.

This chain connects TRBV13 to TRBJ1-2; maybe TRBD1 (5 bases). V was clipped by 5 bases and J by 4 bases, with 14 bases between them. Germline lookup yields CDR1 PRHDT and CDR2 FYEKMQ (reference sequence). The CDR3 is 14 residues long. This CDR3 reads CASSDRQIVYGYTF. The CDR3 DNA sequence: TGTGCCAGCAGCGACCGACAGATCGTCTATGGCTACACCTTC.

This rearrangement joins TRBV30 to TRBJ2-1, with a possible D match to TRBD1 (7 bases). There are 12 residues in the CDR3. The ends were cut back, 5 bases at V and 9 bases at J, with 14 bases in the middle. In germline, CDR1 is GTSNPN, CDR2 SVGIG (reference sequence). Here the CDR3 reads CAWDEQGGEQFF. The CDR3 bases are TGTGCCTGGGACGAGCAGGGGGGTGAGCAGTTCTTC.

This chain connects TRBV6-6 to TRBJ2-7; 7 bases agree with TRBD1. The germline V gene has CDR1 MNHNY and CDR2 SVGAGI (reference sequence). J was trimmed by 2 bases and V by 6 bases; bases with no gene match: 4. The length of the CDR3 is 13 residues. Written as DNA, the CDR3 is TGTGCCAGCAGACGACAGGGCCCCTACGAGCAGTACTTC. This encodes CASRRQGPYEQYF.

This chain joins TRBV7-9 and TRBJ2-3, with 8 bases aligning to TRBD2. This CDR3 has 17 residues. Germline V gives CDR1 SEHNR, CDR2 FQNEAQ (reference sequence). With V trimmed by 4 bases and J by 5 bases, 14 bases remained unmatched. The chain's CDR3 is CASSSSGGGMSGDTQYF. The CDR3 DNA reads TGTGCCAGCAGCTCCTCCGGCGGGGGGATGTCGGGAGATACGCAGTATTTT.

CDR3: CASSPGQGNQPQHF. DNA for the CDR3: TGTGCCAGCAGCCCCGGACAGGGGAATCAGCCCCAGCATTTT. The chain carries TRBV28 and TRBJ1-5; 9 bases align to TRBD1. The CDR3 is 14 residues long. Germline lookup yields CDR1 MDHEN and CDR2 SYDVKM. Trimming took 6 bases from V and 4 from J; bases not matched to a gene: 4.

This sequence joins TRBV4-3 and TRBJ2-5; TRBD1 agrees at 7 bases. Germline lookup yields CDR1 LGHNA and CDR2 YSLEER. V lost 0 bases to trimming and J lost 2 bases; unmatched junction nucleotides: 6. The CDR3 is made up of 16 amino acids. CDR3 region: CASSQDSRRGQETQYF. CDR3 nucleotide sequence: TGCGCCAGCAGCCAAGATTCCCGCAGGGGGCAAGAGACCCAGTACTTC.

The V and J genes are TRBV18 and TRBJ1-2; 8 nucleotides align to TRBD1. Germline CDR1 is KGHSH and CDR2 is LQKENI. CDR3 length equals 14 residues. J was trimmed by 7 bases and V by 4 bases; bases with no gene match: 8. CDR3 region: CASSRGRGLGGYTF. The CDR3 region has the DNA TGTGCCAGCTCACGCGGCAGGGGGCTCGGTGGCTACACCTTC.

V usage is TRBV2 and J usage is TRBJ1-2; TRBD1 might be the D (6 bases). CDR1 is SNHLY and CDR2 is FYNNEI in the germline V gene. The CDR3 runs 14 residues. Trimming removed 7 bases from V and 1 base from J, with 13 bases in between. CDR3 amino acids: CASIRTAVNYGYTF. The DNA for the CDR3 is TGTGCCAGCATTCGGACAGCTGTTAACTATGGCTACACCTTC.

J is TRBJ1-2 and V is TRBV19; D remains unclear. The CDR3 is made up of 16 amino acids. V lost 4 bases and J lost 5, with 20 bases in between. CDR1 is LNHDA, CDR2 SQIVND, per germline (reference sequence). DNA of the CDR3: TGTGCCAGTAGTAGGTCCTGGGCCGGAAACATTTATGGCTACACCTTC. Amino acids: CASSRSWAGNIYGYTF.

This chain links TRBV19 with TRBJ2-5; D remains ambiguous. The CDR3 is made up of 15 amino acids. Germline V CDR1 and CDR2: LNHDA, SQIVND (reference sequence). V was shortened by 7 bases and J by 1 base, with 16 bases between the two germline ends. The CDR3 reads CASMRSPWSQETQYF. Here the CDR3 DNA reads TGTGCCAGTATGCGGTCACCTTGGAGCCAAGAGACCCAGTACTTC.

This clone was counted between two and nine times. The V call is TRBV7-9, the J call TRBJ2-7; possibly TRBD2 for D (7 bases). The CDR3 is 16 amino acids. Germline V gene sequence: CDR1 SEHNR, CDR2 FQNEAQ (reference sequence). Trimming took 5 bases from V and 5 from J, leaving 22 bases between them. This CDR3 reads CASSHPVRGHNHEQYF. The DNA of the CDR3 is TGTGCCAGCAGCCACCCTGTGCGGGGGCATAATCACGAGCAGTACTTC.

V usage is TRBV4-3 and J usage is TRBJ2-3; 8 nucleotides match TRBD1. This CDR3 region has 14 residues. Germline assignment: CDR1 LGHNA and CDR2 YSLEER. The trim removed 3 bases at V and 5 bases at J, leaving 4 bases unmatched. The CDR3 is CASSHRGPGDTQYF. Here the CDR3 DNA reads TGCGCCAGCAGCCACAGGGGGCCGGGAGATACGCAGTATTTT.

V is TRBV5-6 and J is TRBJ1-1; 9 nucleotides agree with TRBD1. The V gene end was trimmed by 2 bases and the J gene end by 2 bases; junction bases not matched to a gene: 4. The CDR3 is 15 residues long. The germline gives CDR1 SGHDT, CDR2 YYEEEE. Here the CDR3 DNA reads TGTGCCAGCAGCTTACGGGACAGGGTTAACACTGAAGCTTTCTTT. Amino acid sequence: CASSLRDRVNTEAFF.

The J gene is TRBJ1-4, the V gene TRBV6-6; possibly TRBD1 for D (6 bases). CDR1 is MNHNY, CDR2 SVGAGI, per germline (reference sequence). The length of the CDR3 is 14 residues. Trimming pared 7 bases from V and 8 bases from J, leaving 17 bases between. CDR3 sequence reads: CASTEGSGEEKLFF. CDR3 coding DNA: TGTGCCAGCACCGAAGGATCAGGGGAGGAAAAACTGTTTTTT.

The chain carries TRBV7-2 and TRBJ2-5, with TRBD2 matching 12 bases. The CDR3 covers 15 residues. V trimming: 5 bases; J trimming: 5 bases; junction bases outside the gene matches: 6. CDR1 and CDR2 (germline): SGHTA, FQGNSA. The CDR3 DNA reads as TGTGCCAGCAGCCGGACTAGCGGGGCCTGGGAGACCCAGTACTTC. Translating gives CASSRTSGAWETQYF.

V and J are TRBV7-2 and TRBJ2-1; D might be TRBD1 (5 bases). Germline V lookup: CDR1 SGHTA, CDR2 FQGNSA. The ends were cut back, 5 bases at V and 0 bases at J, with 14 bases in the middle. The CDR3 runs 16 residues. The DNA of the CDR3 is TGTGCCAGCAGCAAACAGGTCCTGAGCTCCTACAATGAGCAGTTCTTC. This translates into CASSKQVLSSYNEQFF.

The chain links TRBV4-1 to TRBJ1-6; D remains unclear. The CDR3 spans 17 residues. The germline CDR1 and CDR2 sequences are MGHRA and YSYEKL. Trimming removed 0 bases from V and 0 bases from J, with 9 bases in between. The CDR3 spells CASSQDPGDSYNSPLHF. The CDR3, as DNA: TGCGCCAGCAGCCAAGATCCGGGAGACTCCTATAATTCACCCCTCCACTTT.

The chain employs TRBV7-2 and TRBJ2-5, with 9 bases lining up with TRBD1. Germline lookup yields CDR1 SGHTA and CDR2 FQGNSA. The CDR3 contains 16 residues. The junction had 7 bases not matched to a gene; V was cut back by 1 base and J by 4 bases. The CDR3 DNA is TGTGCCAGCAGCTTAGGTTCTTTGACAGGGGGAGAGACCCAGTACTTC. It yields the protein CASSLGSLTGGETQYF.

The chain recombines TRBV5-1 with TRBJ1-2; TRBD1 is a possible D gene (6 bases). The germline V and J ends were trimmed by 0 bases and 8 bases, with 14 bases remaining between them. The CDR3 is made up of 14 amino acids. Germline CDR1 is SGHRS and CDR2 is YFSETQ. The chain's CDR3 is CASSLDAGAKGYTF. DNA of the CDR3: TGCGCCAGCAGCTTGGACGCAGGGGCAAAGGGCTACACCTTC.

The chain combines TRBV29-1 with TRBJ2-2; TRBD2 matches at 10 bases. The CDR3 has 15 residues. Germline trimming cut 5 bases from V and 7 bases from J; bases unmatched to any gene: 10. Germline CDR1 reads SQVTM; CDR2 reads ANQGSEA. As DNA, the CDR3 is TGCAGCGTTCCTATAACTAGCGGGGCGATCGGGGAGCTGTTTTTT. Protein product: CSVPITSGAIGELFF.

The rearrangement uses TRBV4-2 and TRBJ2-7, with TRBD2 matching 8 bases. Germline CDR1 LGHNA, CDR2 YNFKEQ. V was clipped by 0 bases and J by 5 bases; unmatched bases: 3. The CDR3 runs to 14 residues. Here the CDR3 DNA reads TGTGCCAGCAGCCAAGATCATAGCGGGGACGAGCAGTACTTC. Its translation is CASSQDHSGDEQYF.

The chain links TRBV7-6 to TRBJ1-1; no clear D gene. V lost 5 bases and J lost 1, with 11 bases in between. Germline V gene sequence: CDR1 SGHVS, CDR2 FNYEAQ. The CDR3 totals 14 residues. The CDR3 sequence is CASSQAGRNTEAFF. In DNA form, the CDR3 reads TGTGCCAGCAGCCAGGCGGGTCGGAACACTGAAGCTTTCTTT.

V is TRBV7-2 and J is TRBJ2-7; TRBD2 is a possible D gene (5 bases). This CDR3 is 13 amino acids long. V shed 3 bases and J shed 9 bases, with 15 bases lying between them. Looked up from germline, CDR1 is SGHTA and CDR2 is FQGNSA. The CDR3 region has the DNA TGTGCCAGCAGCTTCTTGTCCAGAGAGGGGCAGTACTTC. This translates into CASSFLSREGQYF.

The V call is TRBV6-5, the J call TRBJ1-1, with 7 bases that match TRBD1. CDR1 is MNHEY and CDR2 is SVGAGI in the germline V gene. Trimming at V came to 6 bases and at J to 4 bases, leaving 8 bases not matched to a gene. There are 14 residues in the CDR3. The CDR3 is CASRYDRVSTEAFF. DNA of the CDR3: TGTGCCAGCAGATACGACAGGGTGAGCACTGAAGCTTTCTTT.

V gene TRBV4-1 combines with J gene TRBJ2-7; tentative D call: TRBD1 (6 bases). Trimming left V 3 bases short and J 4 bases short, with 13 bases between. The CDR3 totals 14 residues. Germline lookup yields CDR1 MGHRA and CDR2 YSYEKL. CDR3 sequence (DNA): TGCGCCAGCAGCCACGACAGGTTCAGTTACGAGCAGTACTTC. The encoded protein is CASSHDRFSYEQYF.

The V gene is TRBV6-5, the J gene TRBJ2-5; 14 bases fit TRBD2. In germline, CDR1 is MNHEY, CDR2 SVGAGI. The CDR3 has 16 amino acids. Trimming removed 4 bases from V and 1 base from J; junction bases left unmatched: 2. Here the CDR3 reads CASSFGLAGGQETQYF. CDR3 bases: TGTGCCAGCAGTTTCGGACTAGCGGGGGGCCAAGAGACCCAGTACTTC.

The V and J genes are TRBV7-3 and TRBJ2-1; 10 nucleotides match TRBD1. V lost 5 bases, J lost 10 bases, and 5 bases stayed unmatched. The CDR3 loop spans 13 amino acids. The V gene's germline CDR1 is SGHTA and CDR2 FQGTGA. In DNA form, the CDR3 reads TGTGCCAGCAGCCGGGGACAGGGGCGAGAGCAGTTCTTC. Protein: CASSRGQGREQFF.

J is TRBJ2-5 and V is TRBV5-4; TRBD2 is a possible D gene (5 bases). The CDR3 is 15 residues long. Trimming left V 4 bases short and J 1 base short, with 14 bases between. Germline V gives CDR1 SGHNT, CDR2 YYREEE (reference sequence). The CDR3 reads CASSPVPGSQETQYF. The CDR3 DNA reads TGTGCCAGCAGCCCGGTACCGGGGAGCCAAGAGACCCAGTACTTC.

The chain joins TRBV5-5 to TRBJ1-3; D is unresolved. The CDR3 runs 15 residues. Germline V gene lookup returns CDR1 SGHKS and CDR2 YYEKEE (reference sequence). The V and J ends lost 0 bases and 4 bases respectively, with 11 bases between them. The CDR3 DNA sequence: TGTGCCAGCAGCTTGGGTGGTGGCTTAGGAAACACCATATATTTT. This encodes CASSLGGGLGNTIYF. The variable domain in full, completed from reference TRBV5-5 and TRBJ1-3, reads DAGVTQSPTHLIKTRGQQVTLRCSPISGHKSVSWYQQVLGQGPQFIFQYYEKEERGRGNFPDRFSARQFPNYSSELNVNALLLGDSALYLCASSLGGGLGNTIYFGEGSWLTVV.

The chain combines TRBV19 with TRBJ2-7, with TRBD1 matching over 9 bases. Per the germline V gene, CDR1 is LNHDA and CDR2 is SQIVND (reference sequence). This CDR3 has 15 amino acids. V lost 5 bases and J lost 5; bases outside the gene matches: 10. The CDR3 reads CASSPRQGEVNEQYF. Written as DNA, the CDR3 is TGTGCCAGTAGTCCACGACAGGGGGAGGTTAACGAGCAGTACTTC.